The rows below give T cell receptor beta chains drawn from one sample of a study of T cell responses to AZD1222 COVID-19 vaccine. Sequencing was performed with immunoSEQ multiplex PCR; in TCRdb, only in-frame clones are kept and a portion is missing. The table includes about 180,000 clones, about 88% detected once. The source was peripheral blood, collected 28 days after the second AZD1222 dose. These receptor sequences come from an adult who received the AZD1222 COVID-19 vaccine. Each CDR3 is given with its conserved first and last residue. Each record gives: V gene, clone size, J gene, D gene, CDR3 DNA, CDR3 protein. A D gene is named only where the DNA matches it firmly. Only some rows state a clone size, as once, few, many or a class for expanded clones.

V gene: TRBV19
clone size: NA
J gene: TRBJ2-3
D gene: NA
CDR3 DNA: TGTGCCAGTAGTAATTACGTGAGCACAGATACGCAGTATTTT
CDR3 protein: CASSNYVSTDTQYF

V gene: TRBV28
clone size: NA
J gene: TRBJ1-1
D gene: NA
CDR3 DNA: TGTGCCAGCAGTTCCCACATGGGTATTGGGGCTTTCTTT
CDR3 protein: CASSSHMGIGAFF

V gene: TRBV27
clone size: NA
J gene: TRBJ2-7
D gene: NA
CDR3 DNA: TGTGCCAGCAGTCCCTTCAGCGGATCCTTCTCCTACGAGCAGTACTTC
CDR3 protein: CASSPFSGSFSYEQYF

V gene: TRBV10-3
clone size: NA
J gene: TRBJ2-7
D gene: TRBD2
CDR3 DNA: TGTGCCATCAGTGAGTTGGGACTAGCGGGAGGGGGGCTCTACGAGCAGTACTTC
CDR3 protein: CAISELGLAGGGLYEQYF

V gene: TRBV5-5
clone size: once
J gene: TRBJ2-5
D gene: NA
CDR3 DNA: TGTGCCAGCAGCTTGGCCGTTGCGGGAATTGGAGAGACCCAGTACTTC
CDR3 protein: CASSLAVAGIGETQYF

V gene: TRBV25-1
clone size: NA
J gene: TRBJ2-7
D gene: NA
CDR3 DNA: TGTGCCAGCAGCGCCGGGAACTACGAGCAGTACTTC
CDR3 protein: CASSAGNYEQYF

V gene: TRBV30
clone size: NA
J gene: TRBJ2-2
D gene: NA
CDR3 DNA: TGTGCCTGGAGTGTATGGGCCCCCGACACCGGGGAGCTGTTTTTT
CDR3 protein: CAWSVWAPDTGELFF

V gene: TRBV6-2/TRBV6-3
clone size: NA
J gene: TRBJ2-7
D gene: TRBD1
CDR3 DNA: TGTGCCAGCAGTCCCGGGACAGGGGCCTCCTACGAGCAGTACTTC
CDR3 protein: CASSPGTGASYEQYF

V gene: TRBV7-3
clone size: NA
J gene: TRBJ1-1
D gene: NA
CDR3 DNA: TGTGCCAGCAGGGGACGGGAGAACACTGAAGCTTTCTTT
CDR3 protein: CASRGRENTEAFF

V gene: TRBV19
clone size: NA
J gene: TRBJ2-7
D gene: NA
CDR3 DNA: TGTGCCAGTAGTCCCTGGGGAGCCTACGAGCAGTACTTC
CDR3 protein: CASSPWGAYEQYF

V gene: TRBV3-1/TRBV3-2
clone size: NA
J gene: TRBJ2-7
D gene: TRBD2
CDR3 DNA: TGTGCCAGCAGCCATGACCTCTCAGGGACTAGCGGGAAGGACGAGCAGTACTTC
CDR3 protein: CASSHDLSGTSGKDEQYF

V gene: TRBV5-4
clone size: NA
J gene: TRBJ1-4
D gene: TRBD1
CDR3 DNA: TGTGCCAGCAGCTTGGCGGGACAGGCTAATGAAAAACTGTTTTTT
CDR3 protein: CASSLAGQANEKLFF

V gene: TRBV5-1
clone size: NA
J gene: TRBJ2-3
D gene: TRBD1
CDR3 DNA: TGCGCCAGCAGCACCCGGGACAGGGGGCGGAGGGTGAACACAGATACGCAGTATTTT
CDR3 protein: CASSTRDRGRRVNTDTQYF

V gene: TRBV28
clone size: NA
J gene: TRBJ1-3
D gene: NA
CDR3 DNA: TGTGCCACCATGGGAGCGGAATTCTCTGGAAACACCATATATTTT
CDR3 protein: CATMGAEFSGNTIYF

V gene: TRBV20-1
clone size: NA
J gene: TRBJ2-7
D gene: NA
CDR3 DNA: TGCAGTGCTTTCGACTCGTACGAGCAGTACTTC
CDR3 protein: CSAFDSYEQYF

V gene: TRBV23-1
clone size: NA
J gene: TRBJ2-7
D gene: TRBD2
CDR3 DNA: TGCGCCAGCAGGGAGGGGAGGGGGTTCGGACTAGCGGAGACCTACGAGCAGTACTTC
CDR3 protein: CASREGRGFGLAETYEQYF

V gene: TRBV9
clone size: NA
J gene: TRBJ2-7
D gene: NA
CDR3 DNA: TGTGCCAGCAGCCTTGGGACTTCGTCCTCCTACGAGCAGTACTTC
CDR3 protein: CASSLGTSSSYEQYF

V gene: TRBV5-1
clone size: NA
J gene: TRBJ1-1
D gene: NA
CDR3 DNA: TGCGCCAGCAGCGGGACGGGGAAGGCTGAAGCTTTCTTT
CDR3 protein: CASSGTGKAEAFF

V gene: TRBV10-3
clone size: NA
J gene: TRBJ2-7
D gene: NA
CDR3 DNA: TGTGCCATCAGTGGAGGGGGTCCTCCGACAACCTACGAGCAGTACTTC
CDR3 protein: CAISGGGPPTTYEQYF

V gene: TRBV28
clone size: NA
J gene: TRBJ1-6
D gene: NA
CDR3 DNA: TGTGCCAGCAGTCCCGGGGGACCTAATTCACCCCTCCACTTT
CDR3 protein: CASSPGGPNSPLHF

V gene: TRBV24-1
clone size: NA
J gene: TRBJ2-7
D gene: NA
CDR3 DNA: TGTGCCACCAGTGATTCGTGGAGCTACGAGCAGTACTTC
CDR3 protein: CATSDSWSYEQYF

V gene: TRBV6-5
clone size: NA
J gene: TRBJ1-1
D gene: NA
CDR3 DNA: TGTGCCAGCAGTTACTCTGCAGGGAACACTGAAGCTTTCTTT
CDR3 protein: CASSYSAGNTEAFF

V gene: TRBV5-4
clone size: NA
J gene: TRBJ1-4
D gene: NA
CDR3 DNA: TGTGCCAGCAGCAGAGGGGGGCGCAATGAAAAACTGTTTTTT
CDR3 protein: CASSRGGRNEKLFF

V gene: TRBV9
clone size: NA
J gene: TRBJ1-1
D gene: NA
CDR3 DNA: TGTGCCAGCAGCCCAGGGGACTTTAACACTGAAGCTTTCTTT
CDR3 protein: CASSPGDFNTEAFF

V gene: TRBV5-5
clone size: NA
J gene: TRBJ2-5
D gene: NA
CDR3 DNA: TGTGCCAGCAGCATAGCATTAGAAGAGACCCAGTACTTC
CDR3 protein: CASSIALEETQYF